Included here is one TCR beta chain sequence, with context. The sample comes from a study of blood T cell repertoires in COVID-19. Germline assignment: CDR1 SGHTA and CDR2 FQGTGA. This CDR3 has 16 amino acids. V was cut by 1 base and J by 6 bases, with 15 bases left in between. The protocol was immunoSEQ multiplex PCR, while the TCRdb copy is restricted to in-frame clones and leaves out a portion. In the table there are 25,000 to 40,000 clones, 88% of which are singletons. V gene TRBV7-3 combines with J gene TRBJ2-2; D uncertain. What was sequenced was peripheral blood. The clonotype comes from a human donor with active COVID-19. The donor label of this sample is uncertain. CDR3 nucleotides: TGTGCCAGCAGCTTAAACCCCTATGCGGTGGCCGGGGAGCTGTTTTTT. Its protein product is CASSLNPYAVAGELFF. The full variable domain, completed using reference TRBV7-3 and TRBJ2-2, is GAGVSQTPSNKVTEKGKYVELRCDPISGHTALYWYRQSLGQGPEFLIYFQGTGAADDSGLPNDRFFAVRPEGSVSTLKIQRTERGDSAVYLCASSLNPYAVAGELFFGEGSRLTVL.